Listed here is a single T cell receptor beta chain. The data derive from a study of CD8 T cells in Susac syndrome. RNA in amounts of roughly 0.5 to 1 ug was reverse transcribed with random hexamers. TCRdb fed the immunoSEQ multiplex PCR reads into MiXCR, producing one record per CDR3 protein. The top ten clones hold around 0.15% of a sample with 150,000 to 190,000 distinct CDR3 sequences, around 95% of them seen once. Germline V CDR1 and CDR2: SNHLY, FYNNEI. The V gene lost 7 bases and the J gene lost 4 bases, with 19 bases spanning the gap. The CDR3 spans 15 residues. V gene TRBV2 combines with J gene TRBJ1-1; D is perhaps TRBD1 (5 bases). The source is a human donor with Susac syndrome. The material sequenced was CD4+ T cells from PBMCs. CDR3 nucleotides: TGTGCCAGCACCTTCAGGCCAGGGAGGGGCACTGAAGCTTTCTTT. It specifies CASTFRPGRGTEAFF.